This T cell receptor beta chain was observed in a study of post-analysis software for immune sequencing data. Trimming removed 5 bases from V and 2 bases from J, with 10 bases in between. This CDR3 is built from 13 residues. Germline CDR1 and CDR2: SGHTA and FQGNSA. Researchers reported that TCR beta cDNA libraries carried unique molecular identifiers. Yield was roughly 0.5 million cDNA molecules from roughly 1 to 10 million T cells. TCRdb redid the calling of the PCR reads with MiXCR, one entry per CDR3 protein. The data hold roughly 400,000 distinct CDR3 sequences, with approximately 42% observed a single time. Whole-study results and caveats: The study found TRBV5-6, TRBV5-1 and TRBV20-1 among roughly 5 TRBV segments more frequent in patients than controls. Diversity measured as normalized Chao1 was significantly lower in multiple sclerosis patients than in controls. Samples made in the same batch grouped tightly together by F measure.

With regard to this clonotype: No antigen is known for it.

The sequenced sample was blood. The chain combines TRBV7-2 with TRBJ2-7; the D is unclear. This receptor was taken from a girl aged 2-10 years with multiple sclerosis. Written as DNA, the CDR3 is TGTGCCAGCAGCCAGGCGGCTGCCTACGAGCAGTACTTC. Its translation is CASSQAAAYEQYF.